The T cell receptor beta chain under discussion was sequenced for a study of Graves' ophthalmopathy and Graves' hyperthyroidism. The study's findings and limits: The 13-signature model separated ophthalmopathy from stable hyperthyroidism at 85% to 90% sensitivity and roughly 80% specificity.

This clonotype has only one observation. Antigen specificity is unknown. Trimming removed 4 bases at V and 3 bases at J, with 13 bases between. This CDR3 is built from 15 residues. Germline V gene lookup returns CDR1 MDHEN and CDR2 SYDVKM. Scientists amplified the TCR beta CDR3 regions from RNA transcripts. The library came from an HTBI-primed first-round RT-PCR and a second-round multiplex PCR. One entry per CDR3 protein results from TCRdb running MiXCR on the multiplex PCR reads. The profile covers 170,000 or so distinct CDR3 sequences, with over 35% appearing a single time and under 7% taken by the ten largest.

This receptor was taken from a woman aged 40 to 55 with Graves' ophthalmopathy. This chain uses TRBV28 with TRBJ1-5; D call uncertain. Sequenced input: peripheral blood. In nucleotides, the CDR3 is TGTGCCAGCAGTTCAAGCGGAGGACCCAATCAGCCCCAGCATTTT. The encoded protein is CASSSSGGPNQPQHF.